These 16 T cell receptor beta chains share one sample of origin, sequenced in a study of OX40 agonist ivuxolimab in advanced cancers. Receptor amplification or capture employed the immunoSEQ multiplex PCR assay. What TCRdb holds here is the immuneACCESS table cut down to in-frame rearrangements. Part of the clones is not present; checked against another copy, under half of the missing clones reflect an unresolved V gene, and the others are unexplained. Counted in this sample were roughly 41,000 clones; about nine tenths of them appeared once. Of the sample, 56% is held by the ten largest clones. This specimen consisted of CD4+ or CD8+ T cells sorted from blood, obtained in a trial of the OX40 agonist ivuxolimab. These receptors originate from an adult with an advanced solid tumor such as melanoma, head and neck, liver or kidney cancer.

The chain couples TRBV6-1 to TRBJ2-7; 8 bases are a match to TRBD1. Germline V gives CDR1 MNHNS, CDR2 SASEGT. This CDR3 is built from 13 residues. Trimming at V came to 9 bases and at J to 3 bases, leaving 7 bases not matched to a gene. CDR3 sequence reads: CASIGQGIYEQYF. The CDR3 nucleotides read TGTGCCAGTATTGGACAGGGCATCTACGAGCAGTACTTC.

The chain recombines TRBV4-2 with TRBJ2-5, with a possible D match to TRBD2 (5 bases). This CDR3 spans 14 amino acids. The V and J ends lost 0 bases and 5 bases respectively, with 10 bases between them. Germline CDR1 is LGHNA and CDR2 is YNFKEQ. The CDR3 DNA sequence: TGTGCCAGCAGCCAAGATGGCGGGCGGGAGACCCAGTACTTC. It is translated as CASSQDGGRETQYF.

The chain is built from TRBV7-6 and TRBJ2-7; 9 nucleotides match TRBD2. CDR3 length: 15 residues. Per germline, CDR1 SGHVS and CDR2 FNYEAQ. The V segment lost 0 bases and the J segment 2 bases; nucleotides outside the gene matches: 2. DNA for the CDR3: TGTGCCAGCAGCTTAGCTCGCGGGGGGGCCTACGAGCAGTACTTC. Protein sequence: CASSLARGGAYEQYF.

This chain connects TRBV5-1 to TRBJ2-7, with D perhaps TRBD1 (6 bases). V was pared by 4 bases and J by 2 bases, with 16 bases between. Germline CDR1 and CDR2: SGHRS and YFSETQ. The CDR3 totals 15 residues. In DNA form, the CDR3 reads TGCGCCAGCAGCCCAGGGACATCTCTTCCCTACGAGCAGTACTTC. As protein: CASSPGTSLPYEQYF.

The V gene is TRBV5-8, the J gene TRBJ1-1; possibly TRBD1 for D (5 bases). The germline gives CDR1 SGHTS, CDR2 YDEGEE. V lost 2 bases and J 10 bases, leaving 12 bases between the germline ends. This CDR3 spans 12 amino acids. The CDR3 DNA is TGTGCCAGCAGCTTCGGTAGGGGTGGAGCTTTCTTT. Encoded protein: CASSFGRGGAFF.

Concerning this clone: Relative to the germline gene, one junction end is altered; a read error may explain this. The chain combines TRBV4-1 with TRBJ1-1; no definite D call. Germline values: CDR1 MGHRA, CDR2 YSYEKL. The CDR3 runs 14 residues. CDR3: CASSQEGSYTETFF. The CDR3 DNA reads TGCGCCAGCAGCCAAGAAGGGTCCTACACTGAAACTTTCTTT.

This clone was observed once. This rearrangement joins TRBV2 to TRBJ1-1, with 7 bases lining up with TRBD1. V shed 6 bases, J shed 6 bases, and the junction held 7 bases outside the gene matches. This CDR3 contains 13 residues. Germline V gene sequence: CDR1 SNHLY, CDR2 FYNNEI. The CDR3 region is CASSQRGLAEAFF. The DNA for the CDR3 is TGTGCCAGCAGCCAAAGGGGGCTAGCTGAAGCTTTCTTT.

The chain's CDR3 is CASNLGQENYGYTF. The DNA for the CDR3 is TGTGCCAGCAACCTGGGACAGGAGAACTATGGCTACACCTTC. The V and J genes are TRBV6-6 and TRBJ1-2; 8 nucleotides agree with TRBD1. This CDR3 is 14 amino acids long. Germline loops: CDR1 MNHNY, CDR2 SVGAGI (reference sequence). The V and J ends lost 7 bases and 2 bases, in that order; junction bases with no gene match: 6.

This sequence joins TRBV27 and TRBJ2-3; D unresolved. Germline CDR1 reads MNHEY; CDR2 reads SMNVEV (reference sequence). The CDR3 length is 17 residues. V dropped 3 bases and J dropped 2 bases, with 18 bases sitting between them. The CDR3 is CASSFRRNPDPTDTQYF. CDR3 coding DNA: TGTGCCAGCAGTTTTCGACGGAACCCCGATCCCACAGATACGCAGTATTTT.

The CDR3 sequence is CASSPRTGNTEAFF. CDR3 sequence (DNA): TGTGCCAGCAGCCCTCGGACAGGGAACACTGAAGCTTTCTTT. The chain recombines TRBV11-2 with TRBJ1-1, with 7 positions matching TRBD1. V shed 5 bases and J 1 base; nucleotides not matched to a gene: 4. Germline loops: CDR1 SGHAT, CDR2 FQNNGV. This CDR3 has 14 amino acids.

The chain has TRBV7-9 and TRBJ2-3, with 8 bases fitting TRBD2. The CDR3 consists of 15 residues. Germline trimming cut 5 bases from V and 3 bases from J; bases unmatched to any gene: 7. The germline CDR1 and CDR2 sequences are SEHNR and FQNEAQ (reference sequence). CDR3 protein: CASSPGGPWTDTQYF. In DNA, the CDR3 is TGTGCCAGCAGCCCGGGGGGGCCTTGGACAGATACGCAGTATTTT.

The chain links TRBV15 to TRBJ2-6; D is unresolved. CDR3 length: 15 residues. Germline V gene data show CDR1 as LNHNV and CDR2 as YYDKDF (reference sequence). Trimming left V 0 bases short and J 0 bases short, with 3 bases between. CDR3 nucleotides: TGTGCCACCAGCAGAGACAACTCTGGGGCCAACGTCCTGACTTTC. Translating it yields CATSRDNSGANVLTF.

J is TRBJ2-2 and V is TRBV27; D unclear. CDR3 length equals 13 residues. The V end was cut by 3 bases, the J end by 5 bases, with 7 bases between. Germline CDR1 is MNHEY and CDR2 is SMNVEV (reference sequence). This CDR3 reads CASSFGLTGELFF. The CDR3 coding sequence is TGTGCCAGCAGTTTTGGATTAACCGGGGAGCTGTTTTTT.

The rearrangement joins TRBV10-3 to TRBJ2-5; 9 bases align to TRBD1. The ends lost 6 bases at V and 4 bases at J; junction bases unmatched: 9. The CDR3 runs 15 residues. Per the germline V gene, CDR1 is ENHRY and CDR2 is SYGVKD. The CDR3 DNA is TGTGCCATCAGGGAGCGGACAGGGGAGGTAGAGACCCAGTACTTC. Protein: CAIRERTGEVETQYF.

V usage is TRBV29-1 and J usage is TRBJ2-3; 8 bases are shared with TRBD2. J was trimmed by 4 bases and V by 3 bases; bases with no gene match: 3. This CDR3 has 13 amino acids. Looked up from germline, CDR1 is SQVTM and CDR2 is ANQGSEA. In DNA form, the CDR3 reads TGCAGCGTTGACGGGGGGGCCGCAGATACGCAGTATTTT. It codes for CSVDGGAADTQYF.

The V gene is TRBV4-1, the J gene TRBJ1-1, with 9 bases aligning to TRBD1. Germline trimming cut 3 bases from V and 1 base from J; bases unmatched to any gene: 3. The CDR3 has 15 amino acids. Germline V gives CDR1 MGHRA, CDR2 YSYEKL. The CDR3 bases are TGCGCCAGCAGCCAGATGGGACAGGGGAACACTGAAGCTTTCTTT. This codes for CASSQMGQGNTEAFF.